The next 20 T cell receptor beta chains were all read from a single sample in a study of PD-L1 blockade in urothelial cancer. Here immunoSEQ multiplex PCR was the method, and the copy in TCRdb shows in-frame clones only, minus some. Counted here are 90,000 or so clones, roughly 89% occurring once; the ten biggest clones make up about 1.6%. Stated time point: pretreatment peripheral blood. This sample comprised PBMCs, obtained around atezolizumab (anti-PD-L1) treatment. All receptors come from a man aged 55 to 70 with urothelial cancer.

The chain links TRBV7-2 to TRBJ2-7; 12 positions agree with TRBD2. Unmatched junction bases numbered 8, after V lost 5 bases and J lost 0 bases. Germline CDR1 SGHTA, CDR2 FQGNSA. The CDR3 length is 17 residues. The CDR3 sequence is CASSPTSGGSLSYEQYF. In DNA form, the CDR3 reads TGTGCCAGCAGCCCCACTAGCGGGGGGTCTCTCTCCTACGAGCAGTACTTC.

The chain joins TRBV21-1 to TRBJ1-5; the DNA was not compared with TRBD1, the D call given in the table. TRBV21-1 is termed a pseudogene. This CDR3 region has 15 residues. The CDR3 bases are TGTGCCAGCAGCAAAGACAGGATCAGCAATCAGCCCCAGCATTTT. Translation gives CASSKDRISNQPQHF.

The DNA of the CDR3 is TGTGCCAGCAGTGAGAGGGGACAGGGGGCGCGGAGTTCCTACAATGAGCAGTTCTTC. It is translated as CASSERGQGARSSYNEQFF. The V call is TRBV6-1, the J call TRBJ2-1, with TRBD1 matching over 12 bases. The V gene's germline CDR1 is MNHNS and CDR2 SASEGT. This CDR3 comprises 19 residues. With V trimmed by 3 bases and J by 1 base, 10 bases remained unmatched.

The V gene is TRBV4-3, the J gene TRBJ1-5; 7 positions match TRBD1. In germline, CDR1 is LGHNA, CDR2 YSLEER. The CDR3 runs 19 residues. V lost 0 bases to trimming and J lost 4 bases; unmatched junction nucleotides: 15. The CDR3, as DNA: TGCGCCAGCAGCCAAGAAGTTGTCGAGGTTGGACAGGCTAATCAGCCCCAGCATTTT. Residues: CASSQEVVEVGQANQPQHF.

This clone was counted a few times. The chain carries TRBV12-5 and TRBJ2-7; 7 nucleotides match TRBD2. CDR1 and CDR2 (germline): LGHNT, FRNRAP. J was trimmed by 4 bases and V by 1 base; bases with no gene match: 10. This CDR3 has 16 amino acids. The CDR3 protein is CASGLDVGLGPYEQYF. DNA for the CDR3: TGTGCTAGTGGTTTGGATGTTGGACTAGGGCCTTACGAGCAGTACTTC.

V is TRBV5-4 and J is TRBJ2-1, with 11 bases identical to TRBD2. The V segment lost 1 base and the J segment 7 bases; nucleotides outside the gene matches: 16. The CDR3 is made up of 19 amino acids. From germline, CDR1 is SGHNT and CDR2 YYREEE (reference sequence). As DNA, the CDR3 is TGTGCCAGCAGCTTGATCAGGGGGACTAGCGGAAACCTACTAAATGAGCAGTTCTTC. Translation gives CASSLIRGTSGNLLNEQFF.

This clone was picked up one time. This sequence joins TRBV15 and TRBJ1-3; the D is unclear. Germline loops: CDR1 LNHNV, CDR2 YYDKDF (reference sequence). The CDR3 totals 13 residues. V shed 9 bases and J shed 0 bases, with 9 bases lying between them. The CDR3 DNA sequence: TGTGCCACAGCCCCGGGCTCTGGAAACACCATATATTTT. It encodes CATAPGSGNTIYF.

The genes are TRBV7-3 and TRBJ2-1; the D gene is possibly TRBD2 (5 bases). Per the germline V gene, CDR1 is SGHTA and CDR2 is FQGTGA. The CDR3 is made up of 15 amino acids. The V gene lost 8 bases and the J gene lost 2 bases, with 16 bases spanning the gap. The CDR3: CASATQSGTYNEQFF. As DNA, the CDR3 is TGTGCCAGCGCCACACAGAGCGGAACCTACAATGAGCAGTTCTTC.

Of note for this clone: At one end the junction does not follow the germline gene, possibly because of a read error. The gene calls are TRBV2 and TRBJ2-5, with 9 positions matching TRBD2. Germline assignment: CDR1 SNHLY and CDR2 FYNNEI. The CDR3 is 15 amino acids. The CDR3 nucleotides read TGTGCCAGCAGTCAAGCGGGAGGTGCCCAAGAGACCCAGTACTTC. Its translation: CASSQAGGAQETQYF.

This clone was counted only a few times. In the same sample, other DNA sequences code for this CDR3. The chain links TRBV9 to TRBJ1-6, with D tentatively TRBD1 (6 bases). The V end was cut by 4 bases, the J end by 4 bases, with 12 bases between. The germline gives CDR1 SGDLS, CDR2 YYNGEE. The CDR3 has 15 amino acids. The CDR3 DNA sequence: TGTGCCAGCAGCCCCGGACAGACTTATAATTCACCCCTCCACTTT. Translating gives CASSPGQTYNSPLHF.

This chain connects TRBV7-8 to TRBJ2-5; 8 positions agree with TRBD1. CDR1 is SGHVS, CDR2 FQNEAQ, per germline. This CDR3 is built from 15 residues. The ends lost 1 base at V and 3 bases at J; junction bases unmatched: 4. DNA for the CDR3: TGTGCCAGCAGCTTAGGTACGGACAGGGAAGAGACCCAGTACTTC. Protein sequence: CASSLGTDREETQYF.

The chain carries TRBV5-1 and TRBJ2-5, with D possibly being TRBD2 (5 bases). V lost 0 bases, J lost 0 bases, and 9 bases lay in between. The CDR3 extends over 15 amino acids. The V gene's germline CDR1 is SGHRS and CDR2 YFSETQ. The CDR3 DNA sequence: TGCGCCAGCAGCTTGGTCCTACTAGACCAAGAGACCCAGTACTTC. Translated, it gives CASSLVLLDQETQYF.

This clone was counted between two and nine times. The genes are TRBV29-1 and TRBJ1-1; no firm D call. The V and J ends lost 0 bases and 11 bases respectively, with 13 bases between them. Germline CDR1 SQVTM, CDR2 ANQGSEA. The CDR3 runs 12 residues. CDR3 coding DNA: TGCAGCGTTGAAGAACTTGCAGGAGGGGCTTTCTTT. Its translation: CSVEELAGGAFF.

The chain is built from TRBV9 and TRBJ2-3; 12 bases align to TRBD2. Germline V gene lookup returns CDR1 SGDLS and CDR2 YYNGEE. This CDR3 region has 16 residues. The ends lost 4 bases at V and 3 bases at J; junction bases unmatched: 6. This CDR3 is CASSNPSGGATDTQYF. DNA for the CDR3: TGTGCCAGCAGCAACCCTAGCGGGGGGGCAACAGATACGCAGTATTTT.

The chain recombines TRBV11-2 with TRBJ2-3, with 14 bases that match TRBD2. The V gene's germline CDR1 is SGHAT and CDR2 FQNNGV. The J segment lost 3 bases and the V segment lost 5 bases, leaving 7 bases of the junction unmatched. The CDR3 has 17 residues. In nucleotides, the CDR3 is TGTGCCAGCAGCAGCGGACTAGCGGGAGGAAGGACAGATACGCAGTATTTT. This translates into CASSSGLAGGRTDTQYF. The full variable domain, its missing parts supplied by reference TRBV11-2 and TRBJ2-3, is EAGVAQSPRYKIIEKRQSVAFWCNPISGHATLYWYQQILGQGPKLLIQFQNNGVVDDSQLPKDRFSAERLKGVDSTLKIQPAKLEDSAVYLCASSSGLAGGRTDTQYFGPGTRLTVL.

The chain links TRBV5-8 to TRBJ2-1; 13 bases align to TRBD2. Germline V gene lookup returns CDR1 SGHTS and CDR2 YDEGEE. The V gene end was trimmed by 4 bases and the J gene end by 7 bases; junction bases not matched to a gene: 2. The CDR3 runs to 14 residues. As DNA, the CDR3 is TGTGCCAGCAGCCGACTAGCGGGAGGAAATGAGCAGTTCTTC. Translated, it gives CASSRLAGGNEQFF. The variable domain in full, with the rest retrieved from reference TRBV5-8 and TRBJ2-1, is EAGVTQSPTHLIKTRGQQATLRCSPISGHTSVYWYQQALGLGLQFLLWYDEGEERNRGNFPPRFSGRQFPNYSSELNVNALELEDSALYLCASSRLAGGNEQFFGPGTRLTVL.

The chain is built from TRBV28 and TRBJ2-6; possibly TRBD2 for D (5 bases). Germline-derived CDR1 and CDR2 are MDHEN and SYDVKM. The V and J ends lost 2 bases and 0 bases respectively, with 11 bases between them. CDR3 size: 17 residues. The chain's CDR3 is CASSLGGVSSGANVLTF. In nucleotides, the CDR3 is TGTGCCAGCAGTTTAGGAGGAGTTTCCTCTGGGGCCAACGTCCTGACTTTC.

V is TRBV7-9 and J is TRBJ1-2; 11 bases fit TRBD1. V was clipped by 5 bases and J by 8 bases; unmatched bases: 10. Germline V lookup: CDR1 SEHNR, CDR2 FQNEAQ (reference sequence). CDR3 size: 15 residues. CDR3 DNA: TGTGCCAGCAGCCTAGATGGACAGGGGGCACACGGCTACACCTTC. It codes for CASSLDGQGAHGYTF.

The chain couples TRBV7-2 to TRBJ2-1; 8 bases match TRBD2. Germline assignment: CDR1 SGHTA and CDR2 FQGNSA. Germline trimming cut 1 base from V and 11 bases from J; bases unmatched to any gene: 10. The CDR3 contains 15 residues. The CDR3 coding sequence is TGTGCCAGCAGCTTAGACATAAGCGGGGGTATTAAGCAGTTCTTC. Residues: CASSLDISGGIKQFF.

V and J are TRBV7-2 and TRBJ2-5; D possibly corresponds to TRBD2 (5 bases). Trimming took off 1 base at V and 4 bases at J, with 7 bases between the two ends. Germline CDR1 is SGHTA and CDR2 is FQGNSA. The CDR3 totals 13 residues. In nucleotides, the CDR3 is TGTGCCAGCAGCTTAGGAGGGTTAGAGACCCAGTACTTC. Encoded protein: CASSLGGLETQYF.